Presented here are 20 T cell receptor beta chains from one specimen sequenced in a study of T cells after yellow fever vaccination. Using its own MiXCR run on the 5' RACE reads, TCRdb lists one record per CDR3 protein. The sample holds more than 200,000 distinct CDR3 sequences, more than 3.5% seen once. The input for sequencing was PBMCs, taken 15 days after the yellow fever booster vaccination. These receptors were obtained from a man aged 18 to 29 who received the YFV17D yellow fever vaccine.

In its sample, this clonotype was seen many times. This sequence joins TRBV7-9 and TRBJ2-3; 9 nucleotides match TRBD2. Germline-derived CDR1 and CDR2 are SEHNR and FQNEAQ (reference sequence). J gave up 0 bases and V 7 bases, and 5 bases lay outside the gene matches. The CDR3 consists of 15 residues. The CDR3 nucleotides read TGTGCCAGCAACCCGCGGGGGGGTAGCACAGATACGCAGTATTTT. Protein product: CASNPRGGSTDTQYF.

This clonotype was found many times. This chain joins TRBV9 and TRBJ2-7; no clear D. V shed 0 bases and J shed 0 bases, with 7 bases lying between them. Germline loops: CDR1 SGDLS, CDR2 YYNGEE. This CDR3 is 14 amino acids long. The CDR3 region is CASSVGGDSYEQYF. DNA of the CDR3: TGTGCCAGCAGCGTAGGTGGGGACTCCTACGAGCAGTACTTC.

This clonotype was found a few times. This chain connects TRBV20-1 to TRBJ1-2; a weak D match, TRBD1 (6 bases). The CDR3 has 14 amino acids. V was cut by 3 bases and J by 5 bases, with 16 bases left in between. CDR1 is DFQATT, CDR2 SNEGSKA, per germline (reference sequence). The CDR3 loop is CSASDAGAAYGYTF. Written as DNA, the CDR3 is TGCAGTGCTAGTGATGCGGGGGCAGCTTATGGCTACACCTTC.

Ten or more counts support this clonotype. The chain employs TRBV20-1 and TRBJ2-2; possible D gene TRBD2, 6 bases. The germline V gene has CDR1 DFQATT and CDR2 SNEGSKA (reference sequence). Trimming took off 0 bases at V and 1 base at J, with 9 bases between the two ends. The CDR3 length is 15 residues. CDR3 sequence reads: CSARDGTWNTGELFF. The CDR3 DNA follows: TGCAGTGCTAGAGATGGGACTTGGAACACCGGGGAGCTGTTTTTT.

This clonotype has at least ten counts. The chain has TRBV20-1 and TRBJ1-4; 9 bases are a match to TRBD1. The germline CDR1 and CDR2 sequences are DFQATT and SNEGSKA (reference sequence). CDR3 length: 15 residues. This CDR3 is CAAGTGRATNEKLFF. CDR3 nucleotide sequence: TGCGCCGCCGGGACAGGGAGGGCAACTAATGAAAAACTGTTTTTT.

This clonotype was counted at least ten times. The chain joins TRBV7-7 to TRBJ2-5, with 9 bases lining up with TRBD1. Germline CDR1 is SSHAT and CDR2 is FNYEAQ (reference sequence). This CDR3 is 16 amino acids long. Trimming removed 5 bases from V and 3 bases from J; junction bases left unmatched: 10. The CDR3 DNA follows: TGTGCCAGCAGCCACAACAGGGGGCTTTCGGAAGAGACCCAGTACTTC. Amino acids: CASSHNRGLSEETQYF.

This clonotype was found many times. This sequence joins TRBV5-1 and TRBJ1-3; D ambiguous. CDR3 length equals 17 residues. V lost 0 bases and J lost 0, with 13 bases in between. Germline V gene lookup returns CDR1 SGHRS and CDR2 YFSETQ. The CDR3 loop is CASSLVSGGNSGNTIYF. CDR3 in DNA: TGCGCCAGCAGCTTGGTGTCGGGAGGCAACTCTGGAAACACCATATATTTT.

The J gene is TRBJ2-1, the V gene TRBV10-3; 10 bases are a match to TRBD2. V was pared by 4 bases and J by 4 bases, with 4 bases of the junction left unmatched. There are 15 residues in the CDR3. CDR1 is ENHRY, CDR2 SYGVKD, per germline. CDR3 in DNA: TGTGCCATCAGTGCAACTAGCGGGGAGTACAATGAGCAGTTCTTC. Protein product: CAISATSGEYNEQFF.

This clonotype was seen many times. The V gene is TRBV7-8, the J gene TRBJ2-4, with 8 bases fitting TRBD1. This CDR3 comprises 14 residues. Looked up from germline, CDR1 is SGHVS and CDR2 is FQNEAQ. Unmatched junction bases numbered 7, after V lost 5 bases and J lost 7 bases. The CDR3 sequence is CASSTDRAGNIQYF. CDR3 bases: TGTGCCAGCAGCACGGACAGGGCGGGTAACATTCAGTACTTC. The complete variable domain, with remaining parts taken from reference TRBV7-8 and TRBJ2-4, reads GAGVSQSPRYKVAKRGQDVALRCDPISGHVSLFWYQQALGQGPEFLTYFQNEAQLDKSGLPSDRFFAERPEGSVSTLKIQRTQQEDSAVYLCASSTDRAGNIQYFGAGTRLSVL.

This clonotype occurred many times. V usage is TRBV7-8 and J usage is TRBJ2-5; TRBD2 agrees at 8 bases. Germline V lookup: CDR1 SGHVS, CDR2 FQNEAQ. V lost 5 bases, J lost 1 base, and 3 bases stayed unmatched. The CDR3 has 14 amino acids. In DNA, the CDR3 is TGTGCCAGCAGCACCGGACTAGCCCAAGAGACCCAGTACTTC. As protein: CASSTGLAQETQYF.

This clonotype was counted many times. This chain uses TRBV11-1 with TRBJ2-4, with 10 bases lining up with TRBD1. Per the germline V gene, CDR1 is SGHAT and CDR2 is FQDESV (reference sequence). V lost 5 bases, J lost 16 bases, and 11 bases stayed unmatched. The CDR3 is 13 residues long. The CDR3 spells CASSDMTGTGAYF. In nucleotides, the CDR3 is TGTGCCAGCAGCGATATGACCGGGACAGGGGCATACTTC.

This clonotype came up many times. The chain links TRBV5-1 to TRBJ2-7, with D uncertain. V lost 5 bases and J 1 base, leaving 16 bases between the germline ends. Germline CDR1 and CDR2: SGHRS and YFSETQ. CDR3 size: 15 residues. DNA for the CDR3: TGCGCCAGCAGTACCACCCCGGGCCAATCCTACGAGCAGTACTTC. This encodes CASSTTPGQSYEQYF.

Many counts were recorded for this clonotype. This rearrangement joins TRBV7-2 to TRBJ1-6; a possible D gene is TRBD1 (6 bases). This CDR3 is 16 amino acids long. Trimming took off 2 bases at V and 0 bases at J, with 8 bases between the two ends. Germline lookup yields CDR1 SGHTA and CDR2 FQGNSA. CDR3 bases: TGTGCCAGCAGCTTACAGGGGAGCTCCTATAATTCACCCCTCCACTTT. Its translation: CASSLQGSSYNSPLHF.

This clonotype was recorded at least ten times. The rearrangement links TRBV20-1 to TRBJ2-2, with TRBD1 matching 7 bases. J lost 4 bases, V lost 2 bases, and 1 base had no gene match. The germline CDR1 and CDR2 sequences are DFQATT and SNEGSKA (reference sequence). CDR3 length equals 13 residues. Here the CDR3 DNA reads TGCAGTGCTAGATCAGGGGGCACCGGGGAGCTGTTTTTT. The encoded protein is CSARSGGTGELFF.

This clonotype was recorded many times. The J gene is TRBJ2-5, the V gene TRBV4-2; 7 bases agree with TRBD2. Per germline, CDR1 LGHNA and CDR2 YNFKEQ. The CDR3 covers 15 residues. Unmatched junction bases numbered 7, after V lost 4 bases and J lost 2 bases. The CDR3 DNA sequence: TGTGCCAGCAGCCGGAACCTAGCGGAGCAAGAGACCCAGTACTTC. It translates to CASSRNLAEQETQYF.

The table lists this clonotype with many counts. This chain uses TRBV7-9 with TRBJ2-3, with TRBD2 matching 12 bases. J gave up 0 bases and V 3 bases, and 1 base lay outside the gene matches. Germline CDR1 SEHNR, CDR2 FQNEAQ (reference sequence). The CDR3 extends over 16 amino acids. The CDR3 sequence: CASSFLAGGSTDTQYF. The CDR3 DNA follows: TGTGCCAGCAGCTTCCTAGCGGGGGGGAGCACAGATACGCAGTATTTT.

This clonotype was seen a handful of times. The chain carries TRBV5-1 and TRBJ2-5; 12 nucleotides align to TRBD1. The V gene end was trimmed by 5 bases and the J gene end by 5 bases; junction bases not matched to a gene: 13. CDR3 length: 17 residues. Germline V gives CDR1 SGHRS, CDR2 YFSETQ. The CDR3 loop is CASSYRPGQGARETQYF. Here the CDR3 DNA reads TGCGCCAGCAGTTATCGCCCGGGACAGGGGGCGCGGGAGACCCAGTACTTC.

This clonotype was picked up many times. The chain joins TRBV12-3 or TRBV12-4 to TRBJ2-2, with D maybe TRBD2 (5 bases). The CDR3 spans 14 residues. V gave up 4 bases and J gave up 2 bases, with 8 bases separating them. The CDR3 region is CASSWTDNTGELFF. CDR3 nucleotide sequence: TGTGCCAGCAGTTGGACTGATAACACCGGGGAGCTGTTTTTT.

This clonotype was detected many times. The V and J genes are TRBV11-2 and TRBJ2-3, with TRBD1 identical over 9 bases. The CDR3 has 15 amino acids. V was clipped by 7 bases and J by 5 bases; unmatched bases: 10. CDR1 is SGHAT, CDR2 FQNNGV, per germline. In nucleotides, the CDR3 is TGTGCCAGCAACCTTCTGGACAGGGGAAAAGATACGCAGTATTTT. As protein: CASNLLDRGKDTQYF. The variable domain in full, completed from reference TRBV11-2 and TRBJ2-3, reads EAGVAQSPRYKIIEKRQSVAFWCNPISGHATLYWYQQILGQGPKLLIQFQNNGVVDDSQLPKDRFSAERLKGVDSTLKIQPAKLEDSAVYLCASNLLDRGKDTQYFGPGTRLTVL.

As regards this clonotype: This may stem from a read error, because a much larger clone lies one nucleotide away. The rearrangement joins TRBV5-1 to TRBJ1-2, with 10 positions matching TRBD1. The CDR3 extends over 13 amino acids. The trim removed 5 bases at V and 6 bases at J, leaving 4 bases unmatched. Germline V gene sequence: CDR1 SGHRS, CDR2 YFSETQ. The CDR3 DNA reads TGCGCCAGCAGATCCGGGACAGGGGATGGCTACACCTTC. This encodes CASRSGTGDGYTF.